A single sample is the source of the 26 T cell receptor beta chains below, sequenced in a study of T cells in Graves' hyperthyroidism and ophthalmopathy. Amplification of TCR beta CDR3 regions was performed using RNA transcripts as template. The HTBI primer set served for first-round RT-PCR of the TCR CDR3. TCRdb re-called the multiplex PCR reads through MiXCR, storing one row per CDR3 protein. This sample has a few hundred thousand distinct CDR3 sequences; around 13% occur once, and the top ten carry 9.2%. The sample taken for sequencing was blood. These receptors were collected from a woman younger than 30 with Graves' hyperthyroidism.

This clonotype appeared a few times. The chain couples TRBV14 to TRBJ2-5; D is possibly TRBD1 or TRBD2 (6 bases each). Trimming stripped 4 bases from V and 4 bases from J, with 13 bases between. There are 14 residues in the CDR3. Germline lookup yields CDR1 SGHDN and CDR2 FVKESK. The CDR3 bases are TGTGCCAGCAGCCCCTCGGGGGCCTCAGAGACCCAGTACTTC. Protein product: CASSPSGASETQYF.

This clonotype was observed a handful of times. The rearrangement uses TRBV5-6 and TRBJ1-2, with a possible D match to TRBD1 (6 bases). CDR3 length equals 15 residues. Germline values: CDR1 SGHDT, CDR2 YYEEEE. Trimming removed 0 bases from V and 4 bases from J, with 13 bases in between. For the CDR3, the DNA is TGTGCCAGCAGCTTGGGTGTGGCAGGGGCCTATGGCTACACCTTC. It translates to CASSLGVAGAYGYTF.

This clonotype was recorded at least ten times. The V gene is TRBV5-1, the J gene TRBJ2-2, with 9 bases matching TRBD2. CDR3 length: 17 residues. The germline CDR1 and CDR2 sequences are SGHRS and YFSETQ. Losses at the gene ends were 5 bases for V and 1 base for J; bases not matched to a gene: 9. CDR3 region: CASRQGIAGENTGELFF. The CDR3, as DNA: TGCGCCAGCAGACAGGGTATAGCGGGAGAGAACACCGGGGAGCTGTTTTTT.

The sample holds a few counts of this clonotype. The chain joins TRBV27 to TRBJ1-5; TRBD1 matches 9 bases. CDR3 length: 15 residues. Trimming at V came to 3 bases and at J to 4 bases, leaving 4 bases not matched to a gene. Germline V CDR1 and CDR2: MNHEY, SMNVEV (reference sequence). As DNA, the CDR3 is TGTGCCAGCAGTTTCGGGACAGGGCGAAATCAGCCCCAGCATTTT. This codes for CASSFGTGRNQPQHF.

This clonotype has only a few counts. A read error may be the cause here, since a much bigger clone is one base away. The chain employs TRBV13 and TRBJ2-1; 10 bases are shared with TRBD2. V dropped 6 bases and J dropped 2; count of bases not matched to a gene: 7. Germline assignment: CDR1 PRHDT and CDR2 FYEKMQ (reference sequence). This CDR3 region has 16 residues. CDR3 region: CASRTEREGPYNEQFF. The CDR3 DNA reads TGTGCCAGCAGGACCGAGCGGGAGGGCCCCTACAATGAGCAGTTCTTC.

J is TRBJ2-5 and V is TRBV11-2; the D gene could be TRBD1 or TRBD2 (5 bases each). The V gene lost 5 bases and the J gene lost 5 bases, with 18 bases spanning the gap. The CDR3 runs to 15 residues. The germline V gene has CDR1 SGHAT and CDR2 FQNNGV. The CDR3 region has the DNA TGTGCCAGCAGCCCCCCGGGGATAGGGGAGGAGACCCAGTACTTC. Encoded protein: CASSPPGIGEETQYF.

This clonotype showed up many times. CDR3 sequence: CASSSRLEYNEQFF. CDR3 in DNA: TGTGCCAGCAGCTCGAGACTGGAATACAATGAGCAGTTCTTC. This chain connects TRBV7-2 to TRBJ2-1; D not resolved. Deletions cut 4 bases from V and 4 bases from J, with 11 bases between. Germline V lookup: CDR1 SGHTA, CDR2 FQGNSA. The CDR3 consists of 14 residues.

This clonotype was counted ten times or more. V gene TRBV5-1 combines with J gene TRBJ1-1, with D possibly being TRBD1 (6 bases). V gave up 0 bases and J gave up 11 bases, with 11 bases separating them. This CDR3 is 12 amino acids long. Germline-derived CDR1 and CDR2 are SGHRS and YFSETQ. CDR3 in DNA: TGCGCCAGCAGCTTGGAACAGGGCCGCGCTTTCTTT. Protein sequence: CASSLEQGRAFF.

This clonotype appeared many times. The chain combines TRBV20-1 with TRBJ2-1; 7 nucleotides match TRBD2. Losses at the gene ends were 0 bases for V and 5 bases for J; bases not matched to a gene: 7. CDR1 and CDR2 (germline): DFQATT, SNEGSKA (reference sequence). This CDR3 region has 15 residues. The CDR3 DNA reads as TGCAGTGCTAGAGATCCCGCGGGAGTCGACAATGAGCAGTTCTTC. Protein product: CSARDPAGVDNEQFF.

A note on this clonotype: A single base separates this from a much larger clone, so it may be a read error. The J gene is TRBJ1-5, the V gene TRBV27; D uncertain. CDR3 length: 14 amino acids. Germline V lookup: CDR1 MNHEY, CDR2 SMNVEV (reference sequence). CDR3 sequence reads: CASGLGWGGQPQHF. The CDR3 DNA sequence: TGTGCCAGCGGTTTAGGGTGGGGTGGGCAGCCCCAGCATTTT.

The V gene is TRBV30, the J gene TRBJ1-2; D not resolved. The V end lost 2 bases, the J end lost 4 bases, and 5 bases lay between the germline ends. CDR1 and CDR2 from the germline V gene are GTSNPN and SVGIG (reference sequence). This CDR3 has 11 residues. CDR3 sequence reads: CAWSPRYGYTF. The CDR3 nucleotides read TGTGCCTGGAGTCCTCGCTATGGCTACACCTTC.

There are many counts of this clonotype. This chain connects TRBV20-1 to TRBJ1-2; TRBD1 agrees at 8 bases. This CDR3 has 15 amino acids. Per the germline V gene, CDR1 is DFQATT and CDR2 is SNEGSKA (reference sequence). Trimming removed 6 bases from V and 0 bases from J; junction bases left unmatched: 9. The CDR3 DNA is TGCAGTGCCCGGACCGGGACAGGAGCTAACTATGGCTACACCTTC. It is translated as CSARTGTGANYGYTF.

This clonotype has at least ten counts. The rearrangement joins TRBV2 to TRBJ1-3, with a possible D match to TRBD1 (5 bases). This CDR3 spans 15 amino acids. V was clipped by 6 bases and J by 5 bases, with 17 bases between them. The germline V gene has CDR1 SNHLY and CDR2 FYNNEI. CDR3 in DNA: TGTGCCAGCAGGGGACTAGCCCCCTTTCGAAACACCATATATTTT. This translates into CASRGLAPFRNTIYF.

The chain couples TRBV27 to TRBJ2-3; D perhaps matches TRBD2 (6 bases). The germline V gene has CDR1 MNHEY and CDR2 SMNVEV (reference sequence). Trimming took 3 bases from V and 2 from J, leaving 15 bases between them. The CDR3 has 16 residues. The chain's CDR3 is CASSFLPRDPTDTQYF. CDR3 coding DNA: TGTGCCAGCAGTTTTCTCCCGCGGGACCCCACAGATACGCAGTATTTT.

This clonotype has a count of ten or more. The gene calls are TRBV2 and TRBJ2-7; weak D call: TRBD2 (6 bases). The CDR3 is made up of 15 amino acids. V was trimmed by 6 bases and J by 1 base, leaving 16 bases between them. The V gene's germline CDR1 is SNHLY and CDR2 FYNNEI. Here the CDR3 DNA reads TGTGCCAGCAGCGCCCAGCACAGCGGGTCCTACGAGCAGTACTTC. Its protein is CASSAQHSGSYEQYF.

This clonotype was seen repeatedly, ten times or more. The J gene is TRBJ1-4, the V gene TRBV12-3 or TRBV12-4; possibly TRBD1 for D (5 bases). The CDR3 extends over 14 amino acids. Trimming pared 3 bases from V and 4 bases from J, leaving 9 bases between. CDR3 in amino acids: CASSLGGLNEKLFF. Written as DNA, the CDR3 is TGTGCCAGCAGTTTGGGGGGACTTAATGAAAAACTGTTTTTT.

The rearrangement links TRBV20-1 to TRBJ2-5; 12 nucleotides align to TRBD2. There are 16 residues in the CDR3. The germline CDR1 and CDR2 sequences are DFQATT and SNEGSKA (reference sequence). V gave up 1 base and J gave up 5 bases; unmatched junction bases: 8. CDR3 in DNA: TGCAGTGCTAGAGCCCTAGCGGGGGGGTTTTTGGAGACCCAGTACTTC. This gives the protein CSARALAGGFLETQYF.

The CDR3 here is CATSPYNEQFF. The CDR3 region has the DNA TGTGCCACCTCTCCCTACAATGAGCAGTTCTTC. This chain connects TRBV25-1 to TRBJ2-1; D unclear. The germline gives CDR1 MGHDK, CDR2 SYGVNS. The CDR3 length is 11 residues. V was shortened by 10 bases and J by 2 bases, with 6 bases between the two germline ends.

This clonotype was counted ten times or more. This sequence joins TRBV29-1 and TRBJ1-1; 7 bases map to TRBD1. In germline, CDR1 is SQVTM, CDR2 ANQGSEA. The CDR3 extends over 15 amino acids. The junction had 6 bases not matched to a gene; V was cut back by 2 bases and J by 0 bases. CDR3 in amino acids: CSVEYYRGMNTEAFF. In nucleotides, the CDR3 is TGCAGCGTTGAATACTACAGGGGCATGAACACTGAAGCTTTCTTT.

This clonotype occurred a few times. This chain's CDR3 is CASSGVAGNSYGYTF. The CDR3 DNA reads as TGTGCCAGCAGTGGGGTGGCAGGCAACTCCTATGGCTACACCTTC. The chain joins TRBV25-1 to TRBJ1-2, with D unclear. Germline V CDR1 and CDR2: MGHDK, SYGVNS. V was pared by 4 bases and J by 4 bases, with 16 bases between. There are 15 residues in the CDR3.

This clonotype has more than one count but fewer than ten. The V call is TRBV29-1, the J call TRBJ2-7, with D possibly being TRBD1 (5 bases). Per the germline V gene, CDR1 is SQVTM and CDR2 is ANQGSEA. The length of the CDR3 is 13 residues. The germline V and J ends were trimmed by 6 bases and 2 bases, with 14 bases remaining between them. The CDR3 loop reads CSVSNRLAYEQYF. The CDR3, as DNA: TGCAGCGTCTCCAACAGGCTCGCCTACGAGCAGTACTTC.

This clonotype was counted ten times or more. This sequence joins TRBV20-1 and TRBJ2-1; TRBD2 agrees at 10 bases. V lost 3 bases to trimming and J lost 4 bases; unmatched junction nucleotides: 6. Germline loops: CDR1 DFQATT, CDR2 SNEGSKA (reference sequence). The CDR3 totals 15 residues. As DNA, the CDR3 is TGCAGTGCTAGCTCTGGACTAGCGGTTTACAATGAGCAGTTCTTC. Its translation is CSASSGLAVYNEQFF.

This clonotype has at least ten counts. The chain carries TRBV30 and TRBJ1-4, with a possible D match to TRBD1 (5 bases). The V end lost 0 bases, the J end lost 6 bases, and 11 bases lay between the germline ends. Germline V gene sequence: CDR1 GTSNPN, CDR2 SVGIG (reference sequence). The CDR3 sequence is 14 residues long. CDR3 amino acids: CAWSVWGTDEKLFF. The CDR3 DNA reads as TGTGCCTGGAGTGTATGGGGGACGGATGAAAAACTGTTTTTT.

There are many counts of this clonotype. The chain recombines TRBV3-1 with TRBJ2-7; TRBD2 matches 7 bases. Germline lookup yields CDR1 LGHDT and CDR2 YNNKEL (reference sequence). V was clipped by 3 bases and J by 3 bases; unmatched bases: 17. The CDR3 extends over 18 amino acids. CDR3 sequence: CASSHTLSRDYSFYEQYF. The CDR3 DNA is TGTGCCAGCAGCCACACTCTTTCCCGGGACTATTCCTTCTACGAGCAGTACTTC.

This clonotype was seen ten or more times. The chain uses TRBV2 and TRBJ2-1, with D perhaps being TRBD1 or TRBD2 (5 bases each). The germline CDR1 and CDR2 sequences are SNHLY and FYNNEI. V was cut by 8 bases and J by 10 bases, with 21 bases left in between. The CDR3 loop spans 14 amino acids. CDR3 in amino acids: CASDYNRGTKEQFF. As DNA, the CDR3 is TGTGCCAGCGACTATAATAGGGGTACGAAAGAGCAGTTCTTC.

This clonotype occurred many times. This sequence joins TRBV3-2 and TRBJ2-5; TRBD1 is the table's D call, not checked against the DNA. TRBV3-2 is described as a pseudogene. This CDR3 is built from 14 residues. CDR3 DNA sequence: TGTGCCAGGATCCCTGGGGAGTACCAAGAGACCCAGTACTTC. Its translation: CARIPGEYQETQYF.